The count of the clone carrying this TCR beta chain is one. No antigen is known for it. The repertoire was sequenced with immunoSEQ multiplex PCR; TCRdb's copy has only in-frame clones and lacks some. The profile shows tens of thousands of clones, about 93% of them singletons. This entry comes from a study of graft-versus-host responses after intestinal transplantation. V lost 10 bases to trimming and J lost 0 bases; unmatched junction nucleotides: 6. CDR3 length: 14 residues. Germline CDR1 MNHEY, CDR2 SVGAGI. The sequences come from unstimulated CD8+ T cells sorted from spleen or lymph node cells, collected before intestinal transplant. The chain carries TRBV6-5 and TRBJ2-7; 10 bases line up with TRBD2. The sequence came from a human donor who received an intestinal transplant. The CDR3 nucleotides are TGTGCCACCAAAGCGGGAGGGGGCTCCTACGAGCAGTACTTC. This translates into CATKAGGGSYEQYF.